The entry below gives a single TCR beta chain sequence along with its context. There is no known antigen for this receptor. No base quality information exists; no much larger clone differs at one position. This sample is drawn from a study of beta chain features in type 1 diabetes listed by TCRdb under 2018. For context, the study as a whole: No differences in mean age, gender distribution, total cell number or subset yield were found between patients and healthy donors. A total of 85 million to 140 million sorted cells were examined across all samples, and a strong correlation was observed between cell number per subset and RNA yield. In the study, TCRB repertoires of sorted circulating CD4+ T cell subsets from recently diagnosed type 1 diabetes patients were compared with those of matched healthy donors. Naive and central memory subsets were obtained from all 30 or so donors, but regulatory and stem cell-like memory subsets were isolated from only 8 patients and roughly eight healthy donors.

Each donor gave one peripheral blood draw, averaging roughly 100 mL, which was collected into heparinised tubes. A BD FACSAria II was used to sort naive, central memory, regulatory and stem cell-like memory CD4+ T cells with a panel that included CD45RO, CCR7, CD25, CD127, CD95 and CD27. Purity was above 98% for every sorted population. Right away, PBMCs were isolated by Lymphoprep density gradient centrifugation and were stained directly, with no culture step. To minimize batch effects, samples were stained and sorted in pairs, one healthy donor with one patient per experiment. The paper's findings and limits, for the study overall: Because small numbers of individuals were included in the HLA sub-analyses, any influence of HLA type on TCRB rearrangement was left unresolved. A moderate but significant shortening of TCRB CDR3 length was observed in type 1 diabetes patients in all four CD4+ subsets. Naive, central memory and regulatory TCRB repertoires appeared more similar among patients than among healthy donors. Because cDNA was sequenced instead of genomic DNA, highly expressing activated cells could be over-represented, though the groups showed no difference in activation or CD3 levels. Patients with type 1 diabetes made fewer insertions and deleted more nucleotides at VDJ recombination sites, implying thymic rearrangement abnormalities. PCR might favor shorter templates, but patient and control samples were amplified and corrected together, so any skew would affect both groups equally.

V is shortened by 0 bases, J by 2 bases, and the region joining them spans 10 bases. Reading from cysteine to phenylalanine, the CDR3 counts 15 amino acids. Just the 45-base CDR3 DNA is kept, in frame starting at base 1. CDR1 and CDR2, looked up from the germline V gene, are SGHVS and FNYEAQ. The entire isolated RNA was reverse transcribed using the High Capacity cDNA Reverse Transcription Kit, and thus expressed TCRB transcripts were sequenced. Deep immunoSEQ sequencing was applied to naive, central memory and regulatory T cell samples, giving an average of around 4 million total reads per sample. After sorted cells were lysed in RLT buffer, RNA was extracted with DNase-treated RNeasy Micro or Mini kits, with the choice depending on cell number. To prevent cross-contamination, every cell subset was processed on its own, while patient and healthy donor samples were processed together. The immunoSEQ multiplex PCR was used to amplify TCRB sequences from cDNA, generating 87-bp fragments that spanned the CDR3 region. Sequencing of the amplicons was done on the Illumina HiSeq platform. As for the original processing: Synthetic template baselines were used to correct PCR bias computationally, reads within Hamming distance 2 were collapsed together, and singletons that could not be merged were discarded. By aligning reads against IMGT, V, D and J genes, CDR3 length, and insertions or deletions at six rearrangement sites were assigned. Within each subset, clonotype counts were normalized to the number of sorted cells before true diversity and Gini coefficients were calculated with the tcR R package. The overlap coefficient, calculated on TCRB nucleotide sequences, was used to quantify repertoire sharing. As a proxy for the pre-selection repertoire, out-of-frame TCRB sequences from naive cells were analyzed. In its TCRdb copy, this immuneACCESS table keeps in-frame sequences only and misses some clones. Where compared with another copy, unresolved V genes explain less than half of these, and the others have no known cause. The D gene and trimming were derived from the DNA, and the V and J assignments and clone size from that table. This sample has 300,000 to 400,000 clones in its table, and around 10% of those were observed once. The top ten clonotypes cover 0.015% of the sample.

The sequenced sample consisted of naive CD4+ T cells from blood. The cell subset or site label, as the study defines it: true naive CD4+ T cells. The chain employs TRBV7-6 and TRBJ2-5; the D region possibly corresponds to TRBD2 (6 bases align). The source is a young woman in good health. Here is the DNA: TGTGCCAGCAGCTTAGCTTCGGGGACTCAAGAGACCCAGTACTTC. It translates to CASSLASGTQETQYF.